Listed below are T cell receptor beta chains from one sample, sequenced in a study of shared clonotypes between healthy human individuals. Here immunoSEQ multiplex PCR was the method, and the copy in TCRdb shows in-frame clones only, minus some. The data contain 2 million to 2.5 million clones, approximately 95% of them singletons. Sequences were obtained from naive CD4+ T cells from PBMCs. The origin of the receptors is a man younger than 30 in good health. Some clones in this sample may be carry-over from other donors' samples. CDR3s include the opening cysteine and the closing phenylalanine or tryptophan. The D gene is left open where the match is weak. The size field is filled for only some rows; it gives once, few, many or a size class.

D gene,J gene,clone size,V gene,CDR3 length,CDR3 DNA,CDR3 protein
TRBD1,TRBJ2-6,.,TRBV7-3,17,TGTGCCAGCGGCAGGACAGGCGGTAGATCTGGGGCCAACGTCCTGACTTTC,CASGRTGGRSGANVLTF
.,TRBJ1-1,.,TRBV5-6,15,TGTGCCAGCAGCTTGGGGGACCCCGGGAACACTGAAGCTTTCTTT,CASSLGDPGNTEAFF
.,TRBJ2-5,.,TRBV7-2,14,TGTGCCAGCAGCATCCGGAGGGGGTCGGAGACCCAGTACTTC,CASSIRRGSETQYF
.,TRBJ2-7,.,TRBV27,14,TGTGCCAGCAGTTTCCGGGGCCAAACCTACGAGCAGTACTTC,CASSFRGQTYEQYF
.,TRBJ2-3,.,TRBV5-1,15,TGCGCCAGCAGCACGCCGGGGGGCGCAACAGATACGCAGTATTTT,CASSTPGGATDTQYF
.,TRBJ2-7,once,TRBV19,15,TGTGCCAGTAGTATAGGCCCGGGGTTCGGATACGAGCAGTACTTC,CASSIGPGFGYEQYF
TRBD2,TRBJ2-7,.,TRBV28,14,TGTGCCAGTTCCTCTAGCGGGAGAACCGGAGAGCAGTACTTC,CASSSSGRTGEQYF
TRBD2,TRBJ2-5,.,TRBV9,17,TGTGCCAGCAGCGTAGGTGGACTAGCGGGAGGCCAAGAGACCCAGTACTTC,CASSVGGLAGGQETQYF
TRBD1,TRBJ1-2,.,TRBV7-9,13,TGTGCCAGCAGCTTAGTAACAGGGGACGGCTACACCTTC,CASSLVTGDGYTF
.,TRBJ1-3,.,TRBV6-7,15,TGTTACCAGGGGCAGGGAGGTCTGGTTGGAAACACCATATATTTT,CYQGQGGLVGNTIYF
.,TRBJ2-5,.,TRBV18,14,TGTGCCAGCTCACCAGAGGGGTTTCAAGAGACCCAGTACTTC,CASSPEGFQETQYF
TRBD2,TRBJ2-3,.,TRBV9,16,TGTGCCAGCAGCGTAGAGGGCGGGAGCCACACAGATACGCAGTATTTT,CASSVEGGSHTDTQYF
.,TRBJ2-2,few,TRBV2,10,TGTGCCAGCAGGGCCGGGGAGCTGTTTTTT,CASRAGELFF
.,TRBJ1-1,.,TRBV29-1,14,TGCAGCGCAAAGAACGACAACAGGAACACTGAAGCTTTCTTT,CSAKNDNRNTEAFF
.,TRBJ2-7,.,TRBV15,16,TGTGCCACCAGCAGAGCAGGTGCCAGAGCTTCCTACGAGCAGTACTTC,CATSRAGARASYEQYF
.,TRBJ2-2,.,TRBV29-1,12,TGCAGCGGTGGAGGGTACACCGGGGAGCTGTTTTTT,CSGGGYTGELFF
.,TRBJ2-7,.,TRBV5-8,17,TGTGCCAGCAGCTTGGGGACATGGACCTTAAGCTCCTACGAGCAGTACTTC,CASSLGTWTLSSYEQYF
TRBD2,TRBJ2-3,.,TRBV27,16,TGTGCCAGCAGTCCAGGACTAGCGGGACTCACAGATACGCAGTATTTT,CASSPGLAGLTDTQYF
.,TRBJ1-2,few,TRBV5-1,14,TGCGCCAGCAGCGAGTGGGTTACTAACTATGGCTACACCTTC,CASSEWVTNYGYTF
TRBD1,TRBJ1-3,.,TRBV30,16,TGTGCCTGGAGCCTTTGGGGACAGGGGGCGATGAACACCATATATTTT,CAWSLWGQGAMNTIYF
.,TRBJ1-3,once,TRBV19,14,.,CASSTSGSGNTIYF
TRBD2,TRBJ2-7,.,TRBV27,15,TGTGCCAGCAGTTTATTCGGGACTAGCGGCTACGAGCAGTACTTC,CASSLFGTSGYEQYF
TRBD1,TRBJ2-5,.,TRBV7-3,15,TGTGCCAGCAGCACGAGACAGGGGGAAGGGGAGACCCAGTACTTC,CASSTRQGEGETQYF
.,TRBJ1-3,once,TRBV28,16,TGTGCCAGCACCCCAGGGAGCGGGGGAGCTGGAAACACCATATATTTT,CASTPGSGGAGNTIYF
.,TRBJ2-5,.,TRBV18,13,TGTGCCAGCTCACCCGGGAGTATGGAGACCCAGTACTTC,CASSPGSMETQYF
TRBD2,TRBJ2-3,once,TRBV6-1,17,TGTGCCAGCAGTGCGCCCAAAGCGGGAGGGTTCACAGATACGCAGTATTTT,CASSAPKAGGFTDTQYF
.,TRBJ2-7,.,TRBV2,13,TGTGCCAGCAGTGAACGGCAGAGTTACGAGCAGTACTTC,CASSERQSYEQYF